Listed below are T cell receptor beta chains from one sample, sequenced in a study of blood T cell repertoires in COVID-19. Repertoires were generated with immunoSEQ multiplex PCR, while TCRdb's copy carries only in-frame clones and drops some. The data show roughly 190,000 clones, roughly 79% seen once. The specimen sequenced was peripheral blood. Source of these receptors: a woman in her 40s with COVID-19, enrolled during active disease. CDR3s include the opening cysteine and the closing phenylalanine or tryptophan. Each record gives: D gene, V gene, clone size, J gene, CDR3 protein, CDR3 DNA. A D gene is named only where the DNA matches it firmly. Clone size is shown for a subset of rows, as once, few, many or a class of expanded clone.

TRBD1,TRBV18,NA,TRBJ1-2,CASSPTQGGSVVDGYGYTF,TGTGCCAGCTCACCCACCCAGGGGGGCTCGGTGGTCGATGGGTATGGCTACACCTTC
NA,TRBV19,NA,TRBJ1-2,CASRPRPGVNYGYTF,TGTGCCAGTAGACCTCGCCCAGGGGTTAACTATGGCTACACCTTC
NA,TRBV7-9,NA,TRBJ1-4,CASSLTWEKLFF,TGTGCCAGCAGCTTAACTTGGGAAAAACTGTTTTTT
TRBD1,TRBV19,once,TRBJ2-6,CASSAVQGAAGANVLTF,TGTGCCAGTAGTGCCGTACAGGGGGCAGCTGGGGCCAACGTCCTGACTTTC
NA,TRBV28,NA,TRBJ1-6,CASRGGQGRGRPLHF,TGCGCCAGCAGGGGAGGGCAGGGGAGGGGGAGGCCCCTCCACTTT
TRBD1,TRBV7-9,NA,TRBJ1-2,CASSLPGQGGYTF,TGTGCCAGCAGCTTACCCGGACAGGGTGGCTACACCTTC
NA,TRBV2,NA,TRBJ1-5,CASRGSGDNQPQHF,TGTGCCAGCAGGGGTTCAGGGGACAATCAGCCCCAGCATTTT
TRBD1,TRBV2,NA,TRBJ2-6,CASSGRTGTRSGANVLTF,TGTGCCAGCAGTGGCCGGACAGGTACCCGCTCTGGGGCCAACGTCCTGACTTTC
NA,TRBV5-5,NA,TRBJ1-1,CASSPGGVGTEAFF,TGTGCCAGCAGCCCGGGGGGGGTCGGCACTGAAGCTTTCTTT
TRBD2,TRBV3-1/TRBV3-2,once,TRBJ2-5,CASSNGLVQETQYF,TGTGCCAGCAGCAATGGACTAGTCCAAGAGACCCAGTACTTC
TRBD2,TRBV5-4,NA,TRBJ2-2,CASSAGTSGILTGELFF,TGTGCCAGCAGCGCCGGGACTAGCGGGATCCTCACCGGGGAGCTGTTTTTT
TRBD2,TRBV28,NA,TRBJ2-5,CATLPQTGTSATQETQYF,TGTGCCACCCTTCCACAAACCGGGACTAGCGCGACACAAGAGACCCAGTACTTC
NA,TRBV19,once,TRBJ2-5,CASSPGVWGETQYF,TGTGCCAGTTCGCCGGGGGTTTGGGGAGAGACCCAGTACTTC
NA,TRBV2,NA,TRBJ1-2,CASSEEPQIYGYTF,TGTGCCAGCAGTGAGGAGCCGCAGATCTATGGCTACACCTTC
TRBD1,TRBV28,NA,TRBJ1-4,CASSEIGTANLFF,TGTGCCAGCAGTGAAATCGGGACAGCGAATCTGTTTTTT
NA,TRBV3-1/TRBV3-2,NA,TRBJ2-1,CASSQVRELGQFF,TGTGCCAGCAGCCAAGTTCGGGAGTTAGGGCAGTTCTTC